Listed here is a single TCR beta chain. What antigen it recognizes has not been identified. No base quality values were provided; no much bigger clone lies one nucleotide off. The data belong to a study of cytomegalovirus exposure and HLA in healthy donors (dated by TCRdb to the late 2010s). Notes on the research overall: According to an earlier analysis of a few hundred of the donors, some 170 million T cells yielded 95 million to 140 million unique TCR beta sequences and around 300 Gb of sequence data. Roughly 300 gigabases of sequencing data and 75 million to 85 million unique TCR sequences made up an early release that covered some 640 HLA-typed donors. Of the approximately 400 genotyped donors, 75% to 85% were placed in the genetic ancestry cluster associated with self-reported Caucasian donors. The study was designed to test whether signatures of past pathogen exposure could be identified by cataloging public T cell receptors. The study used immunosequencing to profile the T cell repertoires of around 600 subjects and linked those repertoires to cytomegalovirus serostatus. A separate validation cohort of approximately 120 different subjects was used in addition to the roughly 620-subject first cohort. The study combined high-throughput TCR immunosequencing, statistical association of individual TCRs with disease status, and machine learning to predict cytomegalovirus infection status. A later analysis re-analyzed previously published TCR beta repertoires from 650 to 800 donors and added high-resolution HLA genotyping to study TCR occurrence patterns. The later analysis used no new phenotypic data to find candidate immune exposures, relying instead on TCR beta sequences and their occurrence across donors. An earlier analysis of a few hundred of the donors applied high-throughput TCR beta sequencing to assess whether each TCR beta V gene segment acted as functional or pseudogenic. Donor age, sex, ethnicity and CMV serostatus were compiled together with the repertoire data. Genome-wide SNP genotypes for about 65% of the 666 donors were used in a later genetic analysis, which treated that subset as a discovery cohort. All discovery cohort repertoires had been generated on a single sequencing platform. Class I and class II HLA loci were covered by the typing at four-digit resolution. The number of donors typed differed by locus, with roughly 620-630 for A, B, C, DRB1 and DQB1, 522 for DQA1, 600 to 610 for DPA1, and some 440 for DPB1. Roughly 5 DR-DQ haplotypes were treated as single units for association and clustering because of strong linkage in the cohort. On average, approximately 250,000 unique TCR beta nucleotide sequences were sequenced per donor among a few hundred genotyped donors of the cohort, with approximately 18% of those sequences being non-productive. Beyond this particular receptor, the publication reports: Linkage disequilibrium might explain the correlated functional status among segregating V segments, but an unknown experimental factor could not be excluded. Most CMV-associated TCR beta chains appeared to be HLA-restricted in a later analysis, and the HLA associations seemed to be driven largely by CMV exposure. A few of the identified cytomegalovirus-associated TCR beta chains were confirmed in vitro to be specific for cytomegalovirus antigens. A further reported finding was that TCR beta sequences accurately predicted the HLA-A and HLA-B alleles for most subjects in the first cohort. In a later analysis, HLA-associated TCR beta chains were found to be more clonally expanded and to have lower generation probabilities than equally common non-associated chains. In an earlier analysis of about 600 of the donors, most TCR beta V segments appeared in productive rearrangements about 87% or about 30% of the time, broadly matching IMGT annotations. Because counts were too low, seventeen rarely observed V segments, including chromosome 9 orphons, were excluded from the earlier analysis of 587 of the donors. Roughly uniform sequencing depth across donors was assumed in presence/absence analyses, although this assumption may not hold. Because some donors lacked HLA typing at each locus, the association tests relied only on the typed subset. An association between a missense DCLRE1C variant and V-gene and J-gene trimming of TCR beta chains was found in a later genetic analysis and replicated in an independent cohort. According to a later analysis, TCR association rates differed among HLA loci, with DRB1 alleles showing the most associated TCRs and HLA-C alleles showing the fewest. A group of highly shared sequence variants was considered likely to be a technical artifact of the sequencing pipeline. In a later analysis, several top co-occurrence clusters were reported to appear linked to parvovirus B19, influenza, CMV and Epstein-Barr virus. In both the original and validation cohorts, the classifier was reported to diagnose cytomegalovirus status with high specificity and sensitivity. In a later genetic analysis, fewer N-insertions in productive TCRs were reported among donors in an Asian-associated ancestry cluster than the roughly 700-donor mean. CMV serostatus was the only immune exposure information available for the cohort. This cohort had only TCR beta chains sequenced, and the lack of alpha or paired-chain data limited which features could be detected. A total of 164 TCR beta chains were listed by the study as associated with cytomegalovirus. A later analysis associated 15,000 to 20,000 TCR beta sequences with specific HLA alleles at a false discovery rate of 0.05. Most TCR sequences were observed very rarely across donors, whereas some public TCRs were present in many individuals. When HLA alleles, especially DR and DQ, strongly co-occurred, attributing TCR associations to individual alleles was difficult. According to the authors, the approach could potentially be generalized to other disease states and immunological phenotypes.

The cohort was made up of hundreds of healthy bone marrow donors. Cohort members were all nominally healthy when sampled, although unrecorded immune exposures were likely present. The donor tested CMV seropositive and was one of the 289 seropositive cohort members. Each donor provided a peripheral blood sample, and peripheral blood mononuclear cells were used for TCR beta sequencing. The Qiagen DNeasy Blood Extraction Kit was used to extract genomic DNA from the blood cell samples. The receptor library was made with the immunoSEQ multiplex PCR assay. A mixture of 60 forward primers for TCR Vbeta segments and 13 reverse primers for TCR Jbeta segments was used in the multiplex PCR. The CDR3 region of rearranged TCR beta genes was amplified from genomic DNA by a multiplex PCR assay. The Illumina HiSeq System was used to sequence the amplified TCR beta libraries as 87-base-pair reads. Concerning the study's data processing: A later analysis tallied 80 million to 95 million unique TCR beta chains across the approximately 670 repertoires, and about 12 million of those chains were shared by two or more donors. To remove PCR and sequencing errors, raw reads were error-corrected and collapsed into unique sequences using a nearest-neighbor algorithm that merged closely related sequences. Alignment of CDR3 sequences to IMGT reference sequences was used to assign V, D and J gene segments. For a sequence to be retained, a match of at least six nucleotides was required to both a V gene segment and a J gene segment. A rearrangement counted as productive if the CDR3 had no stop codons and remained in frame with V and J, and every other rearrangement counted as non-productive. CDR3 was defined by IMGT convention, running from the second conserved V-encoded cysteine to the conserved J-encoded phenylalanine. The earlier analysis of approximately 590 of the donors excluded any sequence lacking an unambiguous match to a single V gene segment. An earlier analysis of several hundred of the donors called V segments functional above 56.7% productive rearrangements and segregating when the between-donor standard deviation exceeded 5%. A statistical classification framework was built for diagnosing cytomegalovirus status from the catalog of TCR beta chain sequences. In a later analysis, TCR nucleotide sequences were compared against IMGT/GENE-DB human TR gene sequences so that V and J genes could be assigned. The TCRdist pipeline was used in a later analysis to assign CDR3 sequences and most-parsimonious VDJ recombination scenarios. In a later analysis, each TCR beta chain was defined by its CDR3 amino acid sequence together with its V-gene family, and reads without a unique V-gene family were excluded. A later analysis removed 592 highly shared, low-generation-probability nucleotide sequences to deal with suspected cross-contamination and a sequencing artifact. In a later analysis, a clonal expansion index for each public chain was calculated from normalized within-repertoire ranks of inferred template counts. Generation probabilities in a later analysis came from a VDJ recombination model fitted to out-of-frame rearrangements, and those results were checked against IGoR. In a later analysis, TCR-TCR, TCR-HLA and TCR-CMV co-occurrence was scored with hypergeometric tests, and a repertoire-size bias correction was applied to TCR pairs. A later analysis estimated false discovery rates by permuting HLA or CMV assignments 20 times. In a later analysis, co-occurring TCRs were grouped using DBSCAN, with TCRdist sequence similarity added in when clustering inside HLA-allele-positive subsets. Repertoires with fewer than 30,000 or more than 120,000 public chains were left out of co-occurrence clustering, as were five repertoires with anomalous nucleotide sharing. The table was pulled from immuneACCESS by TCRdb, which kept in-frame rearrangements only. Such tables lose some clones; where checked, under half of the loss comes from unresolved V genes, and the rest has no known cause. That table furnishes V, J and clone size, whereas the DNA furnished D and trimming. In this sample the table shows over 95,000 clones, around 77% of which occur a single time. Roughly 5% of the sample belongs to the ten largest clones.

The TCR originated in a woman aged 25 to 39 in good health and CMV-seropositive. Sample: PBMCs.

The DNA sequence follows: TGTGCCAGCAGCTTAGCTGAAGATATAACAGGGGAGACGACGGGTGGCTACACCTTC. It encodes CASSLAEDITGETTGGYTF. The V gene is TRBV7-9 and the J gene is TRBJ1-2; the junction holds 7 bases that match TRBD1. The CDR3 measures 19 amino acids from cysteine to phenylalanine. Of the read, only the CDR3 DNA is kept; its 57 bases are in frame from base 1. Unmatched junction bases come to 20, with V trimmed by 0 bases and J by 7 bases. The germline V gene (reference sequence) sets CDR1 to SEHNR and CDR2 to FQNEAQ.